A single sample is the source of the 26 T cell receptor beta chains below, sequenced in a study of blood T cell repertoires in COVID-19. The protocol was immunoSEQ multiplex PCR, while the TCRdb copy is restricted to in-frame clones and leaves out a portion. This table has a few hundred thousand clones, 80% to 90% appearing once. The sequencing sample was made of PBMCs or T cells enriched from blood (not recorded which). The origin of the receptors is a woman between 40 and 50 years old with acute COVID-19.

This clone was seen only once. The chain is built from TRBV3-1 (or the pseudogene TRBV3-2) and TRBJ1-5; D is unclear. V lost 1 base and J 3 bases, leaving 10 bases between the germline ends. This CDR3 spans 15 amino acids. Germline CDR1 LGHDT, CDR2 YNNKEL (reference sequence). In DNA form, the CDR3 reads TGTGCCAGCAGCCAAGGGTCGGGTGCCAATCAGCCCCAGCATTTT. This sequence encodes CASSQGSGANQPQHF.

This chain joins TRBV11-3 and TRBJ2-2; 8 bases are a match to TRBD2. CDR1 and CDR2 from the germline V gene are SGHNT and YENEEA. The CDR3 is made up of 15 amino acids. With 0 bases clipped from V and 3 bases from J, the junction kept 0 bases outside the gene matches. The CDR3: CASSLDSGDTGELFF. The CDR3 nucleotides read TGTGCCAGCAGCTTAGATAGCGGGGACACCGGGGAGCTGTTTTTT.

The CDR3: CASSLGQGFYGYTF. The CDR3 DNA reads as TGTGCCAGCAGCTTAGGGCAGGGGTTCTATGGCTACACCTTC. This chain joins TRBV7-2 and TRBJ1-2; tentatively, D is TRBD1 (6 bases). The CDR3 covers 14 residues. V lost 1 base to trimming and J lost 4 bases, with 10 bases between them. In germline, CDR1 is SGHTA, CDR2 FQGNSA.

The J gene is TRBJ2-4, the V gene TRBV10-1, with 7 bases aligning to TRBD1. The CDR3 consists of 15 residues. V was clipped by 4 bases and J by 0 bases; unmatched bases: 3. Germline V gives CDR1 WNHNN, CDR2 SYGVQD (reference sequence). CDR3 sequence (DNA): TGCGCCAGCAGTGGGGGGACAGTAGCCAAAAACATTCAGTACTTC. Its translation: CASSGGTVAKNIQYF.

J is TRBJ2-7 and V is TRBV29-1; D uncertain. V was trimmed by 5 bases and J by 1 base, leaving 12 bases between them. The length of the CDR3 is 13 residues. In germline, CDR1 is SQVTM, CDR2 ANQGSEA. The CDR3 loop reads CSVCWQASYEQYF. The CDR3 DNA sequence: TGCAGCGTTTGTTGGCAGGCTTCCTACGAGCAGTACTTC.

This chain joins TRBV3-1 (or the pseudogene TRBV3-2) and TRBJ2-7; 7 bases agree with TRBD2. The junction had 5 bases not matched to a gene; V was cut back by 1 base and J by 2 bases. The CDR3 loop spans 15 amino acids. Germline V gives CDR1 LGHDT, CDR2 YNNKEL (reference sequence). The CDR3 nucleotides read TGTGCCAGCAGCCAAGTCCCTAGCGGAGCCTACGAGCAGTACTTC. This codes for CASSQVPSGAYEQYF.

V and J are TRBV19 and TRBJ2-3, with TRBD2 as a possible D gene (7 bases). Trimming took 1 base from V and 0 from J, leaving 17 bases between them. This CDR3 has 18 amino acids. The germline gives CDR1 LNHDA, CDR2 SQIVND (reference sequence). This CDR3 is CASSIVASGGGSTDTQYF. The CDR3 nucleotides are TGTGCCAGTAGTATAGTGGCTAGCGGAGGGGGGAGCACAGATACGCAGTATTTT.

The chain recombines TRBV5-1 with TRBJ1-3; D gene uncertain. Germline V CDR1 and CDR2: SGHRS, YFSETQ. The ends were cut back, 4 bases at V and 4 bases at J, with 15 bases in the middle. The CDR3 length is 15 residues. CDR3 region: CASSPGGSGGNTIYF. The CDR3 DNA is TGCGCCAGCAGCCCGGGAGGCTCAGGAGGAAACACCATATATTTT.

This rearrangement joins TRBV6-5 to TRBJ2-3, with 11 positions matching TRBD1. J gave up 6 bases and V 6 bases, and 8 bases lay outside the gene matches. In germline, CDR1 is MNHEY, CDR2 SVGAGI. There are 15 residues in the CDR3. The CDR3, as DNA: TGTGCCAGCAGGGCTTGGGGACAGGGGGAGGATACGCAGTATTTT. Protein sequence: CASRAWGQGEDTQYF.

Written as DNA, the CDR3 is TGTGCCAGTAGTGGATCGGTGGCGGGAGCCCTCTACAATGAGCAGTTCTTC. It codes for CASSGSVAGALYNEQFF. V gene TRBV19 combines with J gene TRBJ2-1; 7 positions match TRBD2. The V segment lost 5 bases and the J segment 3 bases; nucleotides outside the gene matches: 13. Germline V CDR1 and CDR2: LNHDA, SQIVND (reference sequence). This CDR3 region has 17 residues.

The chain carries TRBV6-1 and TRBJ1-1; D gene ambiguous. V lost 3 bases and J lost 4, with 6 bases in between. The CDR3 loop spans 12 amino acids. From germline, CDR1 is MNHNS and CDR2 SASEGT. CDR3: CASSDPVTEAFF. Written as DNA, the CDR3 is TGTGCCAGCAGTGATCCCGTCACTGAAGCTTTCTTT.

This clone turned up a few times. The chain links TRBV12-5 to TRBJ2-1, with TRBD1 identical over 7 bases. This CDR3 contains 15 residues. The trim removed 1 base at V and 9 bases at J, leaving 9 bases unmatched. Looked up from germline, CDR1 is LGHNT and CDR2 is FRNRAP. CDR3 amino acids: CASGLGQGDSVEQFF. CDR3 sequence (DNA): TGTGCTAGTGGTTTGGGACAGGGTGATTCGGTTGAGCAGTTCTTC.

This clone was detected only once. The CDR3: CASSKSLAGVSYNEQFF. The CDR3 nucleotides are TGTGCCAGCAGCAAATCATTAGCGGGAGTGTCCTACAATGAGCAGTTCTTC. V usage is TRBV7-9 and J usage is TRBJ2-1, with TRBD2 identical over 9 bases. CDR3 length: 17 residues. Germline lookup yields CDR1 SEHNR and CDR2 FQNEAQ (reference sequence). The V and J ends lost 5 bases and 1 base, in that order; junction bases with no gene match: 9.

This chain links TRBV6-5 with TRBJ1-4; D may be TRBD1 (6 bases). Per germline, CDR1 MNHEY and CDR2 SVGAGI. Trimming took 6 bases from V and 3 from J, leaving 14 bases between them. The CDR3 is 15 residues long. Here the CDR3 DNA reads TGTGCCAGCAGACAGTCAGGGGCCGCTAATGAAAAACTGTTTTTT. Protein: CASRQSGAANEKLFF.

The chain uses TRBV7-8 and TRBJ1-1; the D is unclear. V dropped 4 bases and J dropped 5 bases, with 14 bases sitting between them. The CDR3 loop spans 14 amino acids. In germline, CDR1 is SGHVS, CDR2 FQNEAQ. The CDR3: CASSYAFTGTEAFF. Here the CDR3 DNA reads TGTGCCAGCAGCTACGCATTCACGGGGACTGAAGCTTTCTTT. Looking up the rest from reference TRBV7-8 and TRBJ1-1 gives the full variable domain: GAGVSQSPRYKVAKRGQDVALRCDPISGHVSLFWYQQALGQGPEFLTYFQNEAQLDKSGLPSDRFFAERPEGSVSTLKIQRTQQEDSAVYLCASSYAFTGTEAFFGQGTRLTVV.

The gene calls are TRBV7-9 and TRBJ1-2; perhaps TRBD1 as D (5 bases). Germline V gene lookup returns CDR1 SEHNR and CDR2 FQNEAQ (reference sequence). V dropped 5 bases and J dropped 7 bases, with 14 bases sitting between them. CDR3 length: 13 residues. CDR3 loop: CASSTAGTPGYTF. In nucleotides, the CDR3 is TGTGCCAGCAGCACGGCCGGGACTCCTGGCTACACCTTC.

The chain employs TRBV5-1 and TRBJ1-2, with D perhaps TRBD1 (5 bases). The CDR3 consists of 14 residues. The germline V gene has CDR1 SGHRS and CDR2 YFSETQ. V was pared by 2 bases and J by 6 bases, with 14 bases between. CDR3 sequence (DNA): TGCGCCAGCAGCTTTCAGGGATCTTTGAATGGCTACACCTTC. Protein product: CASSFQGSLNGYTF.

The V gene is TRBV9, the J gene TRBJ1-6; unclear D gene. There are 15 residues in the CDR3. Per the germline V gene, CDR1 is SGDLS and CDR2 is YYNGEE. V was pared by 3 bases and J by 10 bases, with 17 bases between. The CDR3 DNA is TGTGCCAGCAGCGGCTCCCGGGGAAAAGGATCACCCCTCCACTTT. It encodes CASSGSRGKGSPLHF.

The chain combines TRBV4-1 with TRBJ1-5; D gene unclear. Trimming stripped 1 base from V and 3 bases from J, with 10 bases between. Germline V gives CDR1 MGHRA, CDR2 YSYEKL. This CDR3 has 15 residues. The CDR3, as DNA: TGCGCCAGCAGCCAAGTGGAGGGCAACAATCAGCCCCAGCATTTT. This translates into CASSQVEGNNQPQHF.

J is TRBJ2-1 and V is TRBV6-5; perhaps TRBD2 as D (6 bases). The germline V gene encodes CDR1 MNHEY and CDR2 SVGAGI. V was cut by 7 bases and J by 1 base, with 11 bases left in between. This CDR3 is built from 14 residues. CDR3 loop: CASTPGGSYNEQFF. CDR3 sequence (DNA): TGTGCCAGCACCCCAGGAGGGTCCTACAATGAGCAGTTCTTC.

The chain employs TRBV2 and TRBJ1-5, with TRBD1 matching 7 bases. CDR3 size: 14 residues. Germline trimming cut 8 bases from V and 7 bases from J; bases unmatched to any gene: 11. Germline CDR1 and CDR2: SNHLY and FYNNEI. As DNA, the CDR3 is TGTGCCAGCCTAGGGACAGCGTTAAACCAGCCCCAGCATTTT. Amino acids: CASLGTALNQPQHF.

The chain carries TRBV28 and TRBJ1-3; D perhaps matches TRBD1 (6 bases). Trimming took off 6 bases at V and 0 bases at J, with 12 bases between the two ends. From germline, CDR1 is MDHEN and CDR2 SYDVKM. CDR3 length equals 15 residues. The CDR3 DNA follows: TGTGCCAGCAGGTCAGGGGCGAACTCTGGAAACACCATATATTTT. This encodes CASRSGANSGNTIYF.

The chain has TRBV5-1 and TRBJ2-7, with 7 nucleotides matching TRBD1. The V and J ends lost 0 bases and 2 bases, in that order; junction bases with no gene match: 2. Per the germline V gene, CDR1 is SGHRS and CDR2 is YFSETQ. CDR3 size: 14 residues. In nucleotides, the CDR3 is TGCGCCAGCAGCTTGGTGACAGGGCCCTACGAGCAGTACTTC. This translates into CASSLVTGPYEQYF.

This sequence joins TRBV5-1 and TRBJ2-5, with D unclear. Trimming removed 1 base at V and 4 bases at J, with 17 bases between. The CDR3 contains 16 residues. Germline loops: CDR1 SGHRS, CDR2 YFSETQ. CDR3 coding DNA: TGCGCCAGCAGCTTGACTACCTCGACCTCTACAGAGACCCAGTACTTC. As protein: CASSLTTSTSTETQYF.

In this sample, this clone turned up a few times. The chain links TRBV28 to TRBJ1-2, with a possible D match to TRBD1 (5 bases). The CDR3 covers 15 residues. The germline V and J ends were trimmed by 0 bases and 4 bases, with 12 bases remaining between them. The germline CDR1 and CDR2 sequences are MDHEN and SYDVKM. The CDR3 DNA sequence: TGTGCCAGCAGTTTATGGGGGGGAGGGAGCTATGGCTACACCTTC. It codes for CASSLWGGGSYGYTF.

This clone was recorded once. This chain connects TRBV5-1 to TRBJ1-2; perhaps TRBD1 as D (6 bases). Germline CDR1 reads SGHRS; CDR2 reads YFSETQ. CDR3 length: 14 amino acids. The V and J ends lost 4 bases and 7 bases respectively, with 17 bases between them. CDR3 coding DNA: TGCGCCAGCAGCCTACCGCCCGGGGGGCCTGGCTACACCTTC. Translating it yields CASSLPPGGPGYTF.